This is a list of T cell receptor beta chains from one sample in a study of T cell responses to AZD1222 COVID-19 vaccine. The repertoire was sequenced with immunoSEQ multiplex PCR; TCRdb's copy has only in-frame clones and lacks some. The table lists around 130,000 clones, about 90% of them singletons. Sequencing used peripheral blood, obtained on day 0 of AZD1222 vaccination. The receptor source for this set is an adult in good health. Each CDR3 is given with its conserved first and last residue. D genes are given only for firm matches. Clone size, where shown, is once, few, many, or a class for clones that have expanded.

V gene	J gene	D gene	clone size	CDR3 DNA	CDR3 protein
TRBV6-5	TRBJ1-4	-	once	TGTGCCAGCAGGCAGACCGTAACTAATGAAAAACTGTTTTTT	CASRQTVTNEKLFF
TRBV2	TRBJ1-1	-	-	TGTGCCAGCAGGAAGCGAGAGAACACTGAAGCTTTCTTT	CASRKRENTEAFF
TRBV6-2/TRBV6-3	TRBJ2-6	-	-	TGTGCCAGCAGTCTACAGGGTAGTGGGGCCAACGTCCTGACTTTC	CASSLQGSGANVLTF
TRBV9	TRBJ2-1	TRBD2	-	TGTGCCAGCAGCGCCAGACTAGCGGGAGACAATGAGCAGTTCTTC	CASSARLAGDNEQFF
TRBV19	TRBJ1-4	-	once	TGTGCCAGTAGTCCAGGGCATCAAATTGGAAAACTGTTTTTT	CASSPGHQIGKLFF
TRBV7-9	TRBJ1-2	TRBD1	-	TGTGCCAGCAGCTTGGCCGGGACAGCTAACTATGGCTACACCTTC	CASSLAGTANYGYTF
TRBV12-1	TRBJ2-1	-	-	TGTGCCAGCAGCTTGCCAGGGAGCGGGGACAATGAGCAGTTCTTC	CASSLPGSGDNEQFF
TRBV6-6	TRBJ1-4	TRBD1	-	TGTGCCAGCAGTCAACAAATATCAAACAGGGGGACAGAAAAACTGTTTTTT	CASSQQISNRGTEKLFF
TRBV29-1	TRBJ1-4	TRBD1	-	TGCAGCGTTTCCGGGACAGGGGCTCTCACGGATAATGAAAAACTGTTTTTT	CSVSGTGALTDNEKLFF
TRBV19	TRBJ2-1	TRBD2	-	TGTGCCAGTAGTTATAGCGGGAGGGCCGGAAACAATGAGCAGTTCTTC	CASSYSGRAGNNEQFF
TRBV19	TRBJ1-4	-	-	TGTGCCAGTTCCTGGGGTGACAAAAAGGAAAAACTGTTTTTT	CASSWGDKKEKLFF
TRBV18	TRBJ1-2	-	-	TGTGCCAGCTCACCCCCTGGAAAGAATAGCTATGGCTACACCTTC	CASSPPGKNSYGYTF
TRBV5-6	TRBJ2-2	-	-	TGTGCCAGCAGCCGGGGCCCTACGACGAACACCGGGGAGCTGTTTTTT	CASSRGPTTNTGELFF
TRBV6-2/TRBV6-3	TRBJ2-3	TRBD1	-	TGTGCCAGCAGTAAGGACAGGGGGGAATACACAGATACGCAGTATTTT	CASSKDRGEYTDTQYF
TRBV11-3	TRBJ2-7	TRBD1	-	TGTGCCAGCAGCCATCCGGGACAGGGGGCGGGCGAGCAGTACTTC	CASSHPGQGAGEQYF
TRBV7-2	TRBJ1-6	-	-	TGTGCCAGCAGCCTTAATTCACCCCTCCACTTT	CASSLNSPLHF
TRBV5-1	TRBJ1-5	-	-	TGCGCCAGCAGCCTGACGGGGGGCCGGCAGCCCCAGCATTTT	CASSLTGGRQPQHF
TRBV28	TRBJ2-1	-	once	TGTGCCAGCTCTACTAGCCGACAACCAAGGGGGCAGTTCTTC	CASSTSRQPRGQFF
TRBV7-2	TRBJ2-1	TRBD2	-	TGTGCCAGCAGCTGGGCGACTAGCGGGAGTCGCAATGAGCAGTTCTTC	CASSWATSGSRNEQFF
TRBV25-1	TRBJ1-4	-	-	TGTGCCAGCAGTGAATATCTGGGGGGGGATGAAAAACTGTTTTTT	CASSEYLGGDEKLFF
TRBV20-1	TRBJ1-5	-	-	TGCAGTGCTAGTAAGGGATTCGGTCAGCCCCAGCATTTT	CSASKGFGQPQHF
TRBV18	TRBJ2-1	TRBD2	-	TGTGCCAGCTCACCAGAGGGACTAGCGGGAAGGAATGAGCAGTTCTTC	CASSPEGLAGRNEQFF
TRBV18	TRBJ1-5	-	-	TGTGCCAGCTCACCATCGGACGGTTACAATCAGCCCCAGCATTTT	CASSPSDGYNQPQHF
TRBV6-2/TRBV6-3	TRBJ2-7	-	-	TGTGCCAGCAGCCTAGGGGAGACAGGTCGGGGGTACGAGCAGTACTTC	CASSLGETGRGYEQYF
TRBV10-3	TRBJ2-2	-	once	TGTGCCATCCTTCGTTCCACCGGGGAGCTGTTTTTT	CAILRSTGELFF
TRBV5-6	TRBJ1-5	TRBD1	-	TGTGCCAGCAGCTTCTCCGGGACAGGGGGTCAGCCCCAGCATTTT	CASSFSGTGGQPQHF
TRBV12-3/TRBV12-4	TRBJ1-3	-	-	TGTGCCAGCAGTTTCTCTGGAAACACCATATATTTT	CASSFSGNTIYF
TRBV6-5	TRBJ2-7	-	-	TGTGCCAGCAGTTCCATAGGACGGGACGACGAGCAGTACTTC	CASSSIGRDDEQYF
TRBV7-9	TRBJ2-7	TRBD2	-	TGTGCCAGCAGCGGATCGGGAGGTGTCCTCGAGCAGTACTTC	CASSGSGGVLEQYF
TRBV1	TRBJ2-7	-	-	TGCACCAGCAGCCGCCCGGGACGCTCCTACGAGCAGTACTTC	CTSSRPGRSYEQYF
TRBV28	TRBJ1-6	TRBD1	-	TGTGCCAACCAACCGGCAGGGGGCTTGAATTCACCCCTCCACTTT	CANQPAGGLNSPLHF
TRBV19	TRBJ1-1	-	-	TGTGCCAGTAGTATAGCGGCGGGGCGCACTGAAGCTTTCTTT	CASSIAAGRTEAFF
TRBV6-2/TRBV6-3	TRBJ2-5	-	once	TGTGCCAGCAGTTACGGGACTGTGGAGACCCAGTACTTC	CASSYGTVETQYF
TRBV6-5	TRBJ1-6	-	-	TGTGCCGCGTCCTATAATTCACCCCTCCACTTT	CAASYNSPLHF
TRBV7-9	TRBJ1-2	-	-	TGTGCCAGCAGCTTAGAAACAGCAGGAGGCTACACCTTC	CASSLETAGGYTF
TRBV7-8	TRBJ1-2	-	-	TGTGCCAGCAGCTCAAGACGCTTGGATGGCTACACCTTC	CASSSRRLDGYTF
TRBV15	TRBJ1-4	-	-	TGTGCCACCAGCAGAGACCGGGTAGACAATGAAAAACTGTTTTTT	CATSRDRVDNEKLFF
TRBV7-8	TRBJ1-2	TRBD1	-	TGTGCCAGCAGCGATGGGACAGGCCTATTGAACTATGGCTACACCTTC	CASSDGTGLLNYGYTF
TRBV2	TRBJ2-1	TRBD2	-	TGTGCCAGCAGTGATAGGCCTAGCGGGTTTAATGAGCAGTTCTTC	CASSDRPSGFNEQFF
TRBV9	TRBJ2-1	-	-	TGTGCCAGCAGCGTAAGACTTGACTCCTACAATGAGCAGTTCTTC	CASSVRLDSYNEQFF
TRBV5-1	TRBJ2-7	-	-	TGCGCCAGCAGCTTGGAGCTAGCCTACGAGCAGTACTTC	CASSLELAYEQYF
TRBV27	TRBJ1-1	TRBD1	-	TGTGCCAGCAGCGACAGGGGAACGACTGAAGCTTTCTTT	CASSDRGTTEAFF
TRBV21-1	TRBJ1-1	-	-	TGTGCCAGCAGCAATTATCGGGGGGGAGGTACTGAAGCTTTCTTT	CASSNYRGGGTEAFF
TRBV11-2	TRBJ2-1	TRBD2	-	TGTGCCAGCAGCCAAGAACTAGCGGGAGTGTCAAATGAGCAGTTCTTC	CASSQELAGVSNEQFF
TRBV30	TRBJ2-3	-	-	TGTGCCTGGAGTGTACGCGCGGGGCCCGATACGCAGTATTTT	CAWSVRAGPDTQYF
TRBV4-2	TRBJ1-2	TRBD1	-	TGTGCCAGCAGCCAAGAGCAGGGGGTCTATGGCTACACCTTC	CASSQEQGVYGYTF
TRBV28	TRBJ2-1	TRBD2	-	TGTGCCAGCACTTCCATGTTAACTAGCGGCTATGAGCAGTTCTTC	CASTSMLTSGYEQFF
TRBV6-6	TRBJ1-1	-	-	TGTGCCAGTCAGGGGAGAACTGAAGCTTTCTTT	CASQGRTEAFF
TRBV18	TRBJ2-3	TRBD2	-	TGTGCCAGCTCACCGGGACTAGCGGGAGCAGATACGCAGTATTTT	CASSPGLAGADTQYF
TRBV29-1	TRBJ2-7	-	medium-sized	TGCAGCGTTGCAGGCGATAGCTCCTACGAGCAGTACTTC	CSVAGDSSYEQYF
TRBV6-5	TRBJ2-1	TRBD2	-	TGTGCCAGCAGTTACGCGACTAGCGGGAGGGGTGAGCAGTTCTTC	CASSYATSGRGEQFF